There are a few counts of the clone carrying this TCR beta chain. Its specificity is not known. The data belong to a study of identical twins. The study, taken as a whole, reports: Cord blood beta clonotypes that were abundant carried fewer insertions, and memory repertoires showed no such trend.

Carrying unique molecular identifiers, the cDNA also gained a universal primer site through template switching. MiXCR, run by TCRdb on the 5' RACE reads, gives a single entry per CDR3 protein. The sample holds some 710,000 distinct CDR3 sequences, around 6.1% seen once. The specimen sequenced was naive T cells sorted from blood. The sequence derives from a man aged 18-30 years in good health.

The CDR3 region is CASRRGQTQYF. The DNA of the CDR3 is TGTGCCAGCAGGAGGGGGCAAACGCAGTATTTT. The genes are TRBV2 and TRBJ2-3; the match to TRBD1 covers 7 bases. J was trimmed by 9 bases and V by 6 bases; bases with no gene match: 3. The CDR3 extends over 11 amino acids. CDR1 is SNHLY, CDR2 FYNNEI, per germline.